The present entry profiles one T cell receptor (beta chain) with its context. Its antigen remains unknown. Between the trimmed V and J ends, which lost 0 bases and 7 bases, there was a span of 11 bases. The CDR3 covers 13 residues. Looked up from germline, CDR1 is SGDLS and CDR2 is YYNGEE. This record comes from a study of blood T cells in healthy people across ages. Study at large: Researchers report that template switching captured about one barcoded beta molecule per two T cells.

Study-wide results and limits: More naive CD4+ cells and higher diversity marked long-lived donors relative to aged donors. Age showed a roughly linear inverse relationship with TCR beta diversity per million T cells.

Then a second PCR, running roughly 7 to 11 cycles, was carried out with a sample-barcoded 5' primer and a J-beta primer mix. A single record per CDR3 protein comes from TCRdb applying MiXCR to the 5' RACE reads. The sample contains 730,000 or so distinct CDR3 sequences, approximately 43% of which appear only once. The clonotype comes from a woman in her sixties in good health. Specimen: blood. The rearrangement uses TRBV9 and TRBJ2-7, with D uncertain. DNA for the CDR3: TGTGCCAGCAGCGTAGAGACGGCCAATGAGCAGTACTTC. Its translation is CASSVETANEQYF.